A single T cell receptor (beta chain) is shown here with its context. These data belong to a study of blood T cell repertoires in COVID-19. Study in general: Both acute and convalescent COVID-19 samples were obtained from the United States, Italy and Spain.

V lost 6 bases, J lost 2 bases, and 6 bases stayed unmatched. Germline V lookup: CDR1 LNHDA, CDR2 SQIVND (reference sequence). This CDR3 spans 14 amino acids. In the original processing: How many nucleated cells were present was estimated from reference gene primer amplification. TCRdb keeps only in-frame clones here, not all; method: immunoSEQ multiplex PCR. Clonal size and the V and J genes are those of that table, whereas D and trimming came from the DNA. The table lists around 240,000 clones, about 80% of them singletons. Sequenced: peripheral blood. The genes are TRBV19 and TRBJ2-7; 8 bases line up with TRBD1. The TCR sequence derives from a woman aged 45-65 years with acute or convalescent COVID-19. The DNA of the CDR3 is TGTGCCAGTAGCCCCCAGGGACAGGCCTACGAGCAGTACTTC. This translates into CASSPQGQAYEQYF.